The rows below give T cell receptor beta chains drawn from one sample of a study of long-term antiretroviral therapy in people with HIV. The method was immunoSEQ multiplex PCR; TCRdb's version includes in-frame clones alone and lacks a portion of them. This table has under 30,000 clones, 75% to 85% appearing once. The sample here was unsorted PBMCs, taken 0.3 years after starting antiretroviral therapy. The receptors derive from a man in his forties with HIV. CDR3s include the opening cysteine and the closing phenylalanine or tryptophan. A D gene is named only where the DNA matches it firmly. Clone size is stated in some rows and not others, as once, few, many or a class when expanded.

>NA|TRBJ2-3|TRBV7-7|NA
TGTGCCAGCAGCCCACAGTTAGGCACAGATACGCAGTATTTT
CASSPQLGTDTQYF
>once|TRBJ2-3|TRBV28|TRBD1
TGTGCCAGCAGCCATCAGACAGGGGACACAGATACGCAGTATTTT
CASSHQTGDTDTQYF
>NA|TRBJ1-2|TRBV11-2|TRBD1
TGTGCCAGCAGCTTAGATTCCGGGACAGGGGTCTATGGCTACACCTTC
CASSLDSGTGVYGYTF
>NA|TRBJ1-1|TRBV27|NA
TGTGCCAGCAGTTTACAGAGGAACACTGAAGCTTTCTTT
CASSLQRNTEAFF
>once|TRBJ2-5|TRBV5-1|TRBD1
TGCGCCAGCAGCTCACAGGGGGCGCGGGAGACCCAGTACTTC
CASSSQGARETQYF
>few|TRBJ2-6|TRBV7-2|TRBD1
TGTGCCAGCAGCAAGGACAGGGCGGGGGCCAACGTCCTGACTTTC
CASSKDRAGANVLTF
>NA|TRBJ2-3|TRBV13|NA
TGTGCCAGCAGCTCGGACAGGAGGGTCACAGATACGCAGTATTTT
CASSSDRRVTDTQYF
>NA|TRBJ2-2|TRBV30|TRBD2
TGTGCCTGGAGTGCTAGCGGTCTAGGCACCGGGGAGCTGTTTTTT
CAWSASGLGTGELFF
>NA|TRBJ2-1|TRBV9|NA
TGTGCCAGCAGCGCCTTGGGAGGGGGCAGGGCGAATGAGCAGTTCTTC
CASSALGGGRANEQFF
>once|TRBJ2-5|TRBV5-6|TRBD1
TGTGCCAGCAGCCTATTCGACAGGGGGGAGACCCAGTACTTC
CASSLFDRGETQYF
>NA|TRBJ1-4|TRBV5-1|TRBD1
TGCGCCAGCAGCTCGGGACAGGGGGGAACTAATGAAAAACTGTTTTTT
CASSSGQGGTNEKLFF
>NA|TRBJ1-2|TRBV27|TRBD1
TGTGCCAGCAGCATCGGACAGGGAACCGCTAACTATGGCTACACCTTC
CASSIGQGTANYGYTF
>NA|TRBJ2-5|TRBV29-1|TRBD2
TGCAGCTGGGGCGGGGGGGCTTTCGAGACCCAGTACTTC
CSWGGGAFETQYF
>once|TRBJ1-5|TRBV2|NA
TGTGCCAGCAGCTTGGGGGCGCTGGGCAATCAGCCCCAGCATTTT
CASSLGALGNQPQHF
>once|TRBJ2-7|TRBV19|TRBD1
TGTGCCAGTAGGCGCGGGACAGGGGGGAGCTCCTACGAGCAGTACTTC
CASRRGTGGSSYEQYF
>NA|TRBJ2-1|TRBV19|NA
TGTGCCAGTAGTAACTACAGGACTACCAGCTCCTACAATGAGCAGTTCTTC
CASSNYRTTSSYNEQFF
>NA|TRBJ2-2|TRBV4-3|NA
TGCGCCAGCAGCCATCACCGGGGCAGGCGGATCACCGGGGAGCTGTTTTTT
CASSHHRGRRITGELFF
>once|TRBJ2-3|TRBV27|TRBD2
TGTGCCAGCAGTTTATATCTAGCGGGGGCCACAGATACGCAGTATTTT
CASSLYLAGATDTQYF
>NA|TRBJ2-7|TRBV19|TRBD1
TGTGCCAGTAGCCCTCAACAGGGGTACTCCTACGAGCAGTACTTC
CASSPQQGYSYEQYF
>NA|TRBJ1-2|TRBV28|NA
TGTGCCACCCGAACGCAGGGAGGGCACTATGGCTACACCTTC
CATRTQGGHYGYTF
>NA|TRBJ2-7|TRBV28|NA
TGTGGTTCCTCGGGCCTAGCCGGCGAGCAGTACTTC
CGSSGLAGEQYF
>NA|TRBJ1-2|TRBV4-3|NA
TGCGCCAGCAGCCAAGATTGGGGGGGAGGAGGTTATGGCTACACCTTC
CASSQDWGGGGYGYTF
>NA|TRBJ2-7|TRBV29-1|TRBD1
TGCAGCGTTGACCAGGGACAGGGGAGCGAGCAGTACTTC
CSVDQGQGSEQYF
>NA|TRBJ2-3|TRBV14|TRBD2
TGTGCCAGCAGCCAAATTCGACTAGCGGGGACAGATACGCAGTATTTT
CASSQIRLAGTDTQYF
>NA|TRBJ2-3|TRBV14|TRBD2
TGTGCCAGCAGCCAAGATAAAAGACTAGCGGGAAGAGATACGCAGTATTTT
CASSQDKRLAGRDTQYF
>NA|TRBJ1-5|TRBV27|NA
TGTGCCAGCAGTTTATCGGGACTCTATTTCGATAGCAATCAGCCCCAGCATTTT
CASSLSGLYFDSNQPQHF
>NA|TRBJ1-1|TRBV19|NA
TGTGCCAGTAGGAGGGGGGGAGTGCCTGAAGCTTTCTTT
CASRRGGVPEAFF
>NA|TRBJ2-1|TRBV5-1|TRBD2
TGCGCCAGCAGCTCCGCAAGCGGGAGATCCTACAATGAGCAGTTCTTC
CASSSASGRSYNEQFF
>NA|TRBJ1-6|TRBV5-1|NA
TGCGCCAGCAGCTTGGCCGGGCAGGGGAATTCACCCCTCCACTTT
CASSLAGQGNSPLHF
>NA|TRBJ2-7|TRBV28|NA
TGTGCCAGCAGTCCTCCGAGAGACAACTACGAGCAGTACTTC
CASSPPRDNYEQYF
>NA|TRBJ1-5|TRBV30|NA
TGTGCCTGGAGCATCTCGGGGGATCAGCCCCAGCATTTT
CAWSISGDQPQHF
>NA|TRBJ2-1|TRBV28|TRBD2
TGTGCCAGCAGTGGTTACGGGAGGGCCAAAAATGAGCAGTTCTTC
CASSGYGRAKNEQFF
>NA|TRBJ1-4|TRBV5-4|TRBD1
TGTGCCAGCAGCTTCAGACAGGGATCGGGTAATGAAAAACTGTTTTTT
CASSFRQGSGNEKLFF
>NA|TRBJ2-1|TRBV29-1|NA
TGCAGCGCTGAAGGGGGGAGGGCCGGGGATGAGCAGTTCTTC
CSAEGGRAGDEQFF
>NA|TRBJ2-5|TRBV7-2|TRBD1
TGTGCCAGCAGCCGCCCGGGACAGGGGGAGACCCAGTACTTC
CASSRPGQGETQYF
>NA|TRBJ2-5|TRBV19|TRBD2
TGTGCCAGTAGTATGGGGACAGCGGGGGGAAGAAAGACCCAGTACTTC
CASSMGTAGGRKTQYF
>once|TRBJ1-5|TRBV7-8|NA
TGTGCCAGCAGCCAGGGAGGTCAGGGGCCCCAGCATTTT
CASSQGGQGPQHF
>few|TRBJ2-2|TRBV2|NA
TGTGCCAGCAGTGTGGGGGTGGCCGGGGAGCTGTTTTTT
CASSVGVAGELFF
>NA|TRBJ2-5|TRBV9|TRBD2
TGTGCCAGCAGCGTATCGGGGACTAGCGGGGCGGGAGAGACCCAGTACTTC
CASSVSGTSGAGETQYF
>NA|TRBJ2-3|TRBV5-4|NA
TGTGCCAGCAGCTTGGTTCTAGAAAGCGATACGCAGTATTTT
CASSLVLESDTQYF
>NA|TRBJ2-2|TRBV11-2|NA
TGTGCCAGCAGCTTTTTAGCCCCGAACACCGGGGAGCTGTTTTTT
CASSFLAPNTGELFF
>NA|TRBJ2-7|TRBV11-2|TRBD2
TGTGCCAGCAGCCGGACTAGCGGGGACTACGAGCAGTACTTC
CASSRTSGDYEQYF
>NA|TRBJ2-5|TRBV7-7|TRBD1
TGTGCTAGCAGCCTTAGGACAGGGGTTGGGGAGACCCAGTACTTC
CASSLRTGVGETQYF
>NA|TRBJ1-2|TRBV5-5|NA
TGTGCCAGCAGCTTCAGGACAGTCTATGGCTACACCTTC
CASSFRTVYGYTF
>NA|TRBJ2-2|TRBV4-1|TRBD2
TGCGCCAGCAGCCAAGTAGGACGGGGGGGCTTCACCGGGGAGCTGTTTTTT
CASSQVGRGGFTGELFF
>NA|TRBJ1-4|TRBV19|TRBD1
TGTGCCAGTAGTCCTCCGGACAGGGGCGGTGAAAAACTGTTTTTT
CASSPPDRGGEKLFF
>NA|TRBJ2-3|TRBV4-1|NA
TGCGCCAGCAGCGGGACACCTAGCGTCCCAGATACGCAGTATTTT
CASSGTPSVPDTQYF
>NA|TRBJ1-1|TRBV5-4|NA
TGTGCCAGCAGCTTGGCCACTCCTACCTCCGGTGGCACTGAAGCTTTCTTT
CASSLATPTSGGTEAFF
>NA|TRBJ2-2|TRBV9|NA
TGTGCCAGCAGCCCGGGTGTTAGAAATACCGGGGAGCTGTTTTTT
CASSPGVRNTGELFF
>NA|TRBJ1-2|TRBV19|NA
TGTGCCAGTACAATAACTAACTATGGCTACACCTTC
CASTITNYGYTF
>NA|TRBJ1-1|TRBV10-3|NA
TGTGCCATCAGTCGAGGGGGTTTGGACACTGAAGCTTTCTTT
CAISRGGLDTEAFF
>once|TRBJ2-3|TRBV9|NA
TGTGCCAGCAGCGTTGGTGATAGCGGCCTAGAAGATACGCAGTATTTT
CASSVGDSGLEDTQYF
>NA|TRBJ2-2|TRBV7-7|NA
TGTGCTAGCAGCTTAACGGGGGCTACCGGGGAGCTGTTTTTT
CASSLTGATGELFF
>NA|TRBJ1-2|TRBV9|NA
TGTGCCAGCAGCGTAAGTCCCGATGGAATATCTGGCTACACCTTC
CASSVSPDGISGYTF
>NA|TRBJ2-7|TRBV6-6|TRBD1
TGTGCCAGCAGCGAGGGGACAGGGGGTTTCGAGCAGTACTTC
CASSEGTGGFEQYF
>NA|TRBJ2-6|TRBV2|NA
TGTGCCAGCACCAGGGGGGGAGCTGGGGCCAACGTCCTGACTTTC
CASTRGGAGANVLTF